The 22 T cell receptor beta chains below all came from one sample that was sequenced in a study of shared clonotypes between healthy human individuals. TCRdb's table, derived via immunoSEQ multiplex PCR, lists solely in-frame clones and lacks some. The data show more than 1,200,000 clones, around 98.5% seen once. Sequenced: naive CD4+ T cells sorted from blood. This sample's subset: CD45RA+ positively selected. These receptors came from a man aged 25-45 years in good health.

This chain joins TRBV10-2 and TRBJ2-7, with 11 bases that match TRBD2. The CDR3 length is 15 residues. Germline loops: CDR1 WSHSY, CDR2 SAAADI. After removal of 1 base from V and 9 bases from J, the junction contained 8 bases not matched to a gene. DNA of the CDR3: TGCGCCAGCAGTGAGTTAGCGGGAGGGCCCCTAGGGCAGTACTTC. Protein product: CASSELAGGPLGQYF.

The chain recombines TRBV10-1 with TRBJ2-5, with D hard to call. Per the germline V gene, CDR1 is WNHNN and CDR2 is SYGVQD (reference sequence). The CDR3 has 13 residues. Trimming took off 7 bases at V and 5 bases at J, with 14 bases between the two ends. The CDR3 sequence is CASIPFKSETQYF. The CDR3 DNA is TGCGCCAGCATCCCCTTTAAGTCGGAGACCCAGTACTTC.

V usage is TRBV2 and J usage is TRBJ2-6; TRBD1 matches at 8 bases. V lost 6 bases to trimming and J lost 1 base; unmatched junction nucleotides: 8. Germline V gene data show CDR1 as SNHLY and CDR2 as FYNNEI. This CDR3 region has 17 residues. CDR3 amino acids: CASRGPRTGSGANVLTF. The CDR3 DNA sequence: TGTGCCAGCAGGGGCCCGAGGACAGGGTCTGGGGCCAACGTCCTGACTTTC. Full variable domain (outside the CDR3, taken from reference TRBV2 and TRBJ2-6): EPEVTQTPSHQVTQMGQEVILRCVPISNHLYFYWYRQILGQKVEFLVSFYNNEISEKSEIFDDQFSVERPDGSNFTLKIRSTKLEDSAMYFCASRGPRTGSGANVLTFGAGSRLTVL.

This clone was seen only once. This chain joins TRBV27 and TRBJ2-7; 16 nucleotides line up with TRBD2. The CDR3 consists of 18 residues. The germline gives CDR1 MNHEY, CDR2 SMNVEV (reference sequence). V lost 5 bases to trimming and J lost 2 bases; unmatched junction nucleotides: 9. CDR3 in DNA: TGTGCCAGCAGTCGAGGGACTAGCGGGAGGGCTCCCACCTACGAGCAGTACTTC. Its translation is CASSRGTSGRAPTYEQYF.

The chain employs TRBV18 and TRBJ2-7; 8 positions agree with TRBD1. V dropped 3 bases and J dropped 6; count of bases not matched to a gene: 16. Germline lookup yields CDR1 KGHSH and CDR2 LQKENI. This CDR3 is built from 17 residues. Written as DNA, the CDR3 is TGTGCCAGCTCACCCGCCAAAGGGACAGGAATCTTCCGCGAGCAGTACTTC. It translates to CASSPAKGTGIFREQYF.

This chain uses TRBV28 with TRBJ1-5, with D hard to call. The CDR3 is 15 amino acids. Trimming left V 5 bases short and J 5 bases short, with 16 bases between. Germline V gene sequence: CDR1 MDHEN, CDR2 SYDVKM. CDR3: CASSGSGWEDQPQHF. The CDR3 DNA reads TGTGCCAGCAGTGGGTCCGGGTGGGAGGATCAGCCCCAGCATTTT.

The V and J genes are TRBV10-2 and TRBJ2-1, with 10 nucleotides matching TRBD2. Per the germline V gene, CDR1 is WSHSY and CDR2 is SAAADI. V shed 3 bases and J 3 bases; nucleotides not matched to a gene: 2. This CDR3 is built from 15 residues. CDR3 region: CASSETSGVYNEQFF. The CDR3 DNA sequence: TGCGCCAGCAGTGAAACTAGCGGGGTCTACAATGAGCAGTTCTTC.

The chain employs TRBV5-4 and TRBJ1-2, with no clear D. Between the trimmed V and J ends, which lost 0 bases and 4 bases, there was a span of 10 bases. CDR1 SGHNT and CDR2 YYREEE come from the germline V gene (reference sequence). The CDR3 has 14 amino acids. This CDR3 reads CASSLAGSGYGYTF. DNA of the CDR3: TGTGCCAGCAGCTTGGCGGGAAGCGGCTATGGCTACACCTTC.

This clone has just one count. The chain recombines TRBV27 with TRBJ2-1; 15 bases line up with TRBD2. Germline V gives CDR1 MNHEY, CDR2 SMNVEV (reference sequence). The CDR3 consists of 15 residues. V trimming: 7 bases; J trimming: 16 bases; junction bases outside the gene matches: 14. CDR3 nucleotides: TGTGCCAGCACCCTTTTAGGGGGACTAGCGGGAGGTTTATTCTTC. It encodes CASTLLGGLAGGLFF.

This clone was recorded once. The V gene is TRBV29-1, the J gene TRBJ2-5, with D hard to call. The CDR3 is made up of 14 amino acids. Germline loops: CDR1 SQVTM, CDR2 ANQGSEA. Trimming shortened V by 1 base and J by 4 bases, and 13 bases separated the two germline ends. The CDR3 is CSVEVLQKGETQYF. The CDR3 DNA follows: TGCAGCGTTGAAGTACTCCAAAAGGGAGAGACCCAGTACTTC. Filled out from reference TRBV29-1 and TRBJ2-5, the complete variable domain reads SAVISQKPSRDICQRGTSLTIQCQVDSQVTMMFWYRQQPGQSLTLIATANQGSEATYESGFVIDKFPISRPNLTFSTLTVSNMSPEDSSIYLCSVEVLQKGETQYFGPGTRLLVL.

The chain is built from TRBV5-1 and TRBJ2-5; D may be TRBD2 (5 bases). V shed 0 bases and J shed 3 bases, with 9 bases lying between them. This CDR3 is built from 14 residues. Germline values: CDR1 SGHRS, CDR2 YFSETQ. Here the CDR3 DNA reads TGCGCCAGCAGCTTGGGGTGGGAGAAAGAGACCCAGTACTTC. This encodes CASSLGWEKETQYF.

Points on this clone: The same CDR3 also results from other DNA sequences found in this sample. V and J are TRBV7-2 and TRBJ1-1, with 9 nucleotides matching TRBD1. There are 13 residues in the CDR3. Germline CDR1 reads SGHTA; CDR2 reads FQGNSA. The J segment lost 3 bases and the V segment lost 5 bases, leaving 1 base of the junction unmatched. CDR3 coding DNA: TGTGCCAGCAGCAGGGACAGGGACACTGAAGCTTTCTTT. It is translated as CASSRDRDTEAFF.

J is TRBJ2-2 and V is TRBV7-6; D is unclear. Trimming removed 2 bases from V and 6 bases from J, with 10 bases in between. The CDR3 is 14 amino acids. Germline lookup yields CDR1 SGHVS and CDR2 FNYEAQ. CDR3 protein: CASSLMFRSGELFF. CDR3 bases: TGTGCCAGCAGCTTAATGTTCAGGTCCGGGGAGCTGTTTTTT.

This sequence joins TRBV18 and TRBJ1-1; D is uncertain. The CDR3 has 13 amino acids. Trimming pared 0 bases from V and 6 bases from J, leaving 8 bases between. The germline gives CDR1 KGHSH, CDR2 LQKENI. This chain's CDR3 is CASSPPGYPEAFF. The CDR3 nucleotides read TGTGCCAGCTCACCACCGGGGTACCCTGAAGCTTTCTTT.

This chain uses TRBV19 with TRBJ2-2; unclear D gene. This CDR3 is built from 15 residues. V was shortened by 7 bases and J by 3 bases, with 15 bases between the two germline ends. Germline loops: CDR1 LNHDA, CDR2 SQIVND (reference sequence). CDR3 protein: CASNRHLSDTGELFF. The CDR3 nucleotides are TGTGCCAGTAATCGACATTTAAGCGACACCGGGGAGCTGTTTTTT.

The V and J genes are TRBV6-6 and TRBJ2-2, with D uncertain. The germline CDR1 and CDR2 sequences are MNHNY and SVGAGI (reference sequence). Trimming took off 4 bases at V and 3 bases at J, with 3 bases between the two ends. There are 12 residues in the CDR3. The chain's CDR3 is CASSSDTGELFF. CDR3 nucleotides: TGTGCCAGCAGTTCAGACACCGGGGAGCTGTTTTTT.

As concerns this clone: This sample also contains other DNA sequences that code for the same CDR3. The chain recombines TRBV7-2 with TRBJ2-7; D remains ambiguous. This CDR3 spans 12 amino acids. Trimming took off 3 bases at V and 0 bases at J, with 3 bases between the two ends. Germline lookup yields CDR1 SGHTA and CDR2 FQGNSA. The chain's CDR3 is CASSLRSYEQYF. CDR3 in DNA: TGTGCCAGCAGCTTGCGCTCCTACGAGCAGTACTTC.

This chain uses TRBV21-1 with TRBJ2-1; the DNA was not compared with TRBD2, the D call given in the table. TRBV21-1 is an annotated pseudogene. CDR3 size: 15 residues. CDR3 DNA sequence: TGTGCCAGCAGCAAACTAGCGGGAGGGCCGAATGAGCAGTTCTTC. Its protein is CASSKLAGGPNEQFF.

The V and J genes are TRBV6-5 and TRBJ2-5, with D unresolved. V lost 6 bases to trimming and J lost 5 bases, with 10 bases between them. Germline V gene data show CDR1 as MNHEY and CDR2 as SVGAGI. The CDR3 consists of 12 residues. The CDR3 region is CASSFSKETQYF. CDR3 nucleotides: TGTGCCAGCAGCTTCTCGAAGGAGACCCAGTACTTC.

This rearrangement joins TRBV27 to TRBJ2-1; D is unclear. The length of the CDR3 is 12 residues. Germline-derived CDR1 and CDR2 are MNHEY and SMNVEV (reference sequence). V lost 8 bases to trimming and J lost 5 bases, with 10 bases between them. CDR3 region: CASQGSHNEQFF. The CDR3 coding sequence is TGTGCCAGCCAAGGGTCTCACAATGAGCAGTTCTTC.

The CDR3: CASSQDLGAGYTF. DNA for the CDR3: TGTGCCAGCAGCCAAGATCTTGGGGCTGGCTACACCTTC. The chain uses TRBV4-2 and TRBJ1-2; tentatively, D is TRBD1 (5 bases). The CDR3 has 13 amino acids. V shed 0 bases and J shed 7 bases, with 9 bases lying between them. Germline CDR1 is LGHNA and CDR2 is YNFKEQ.

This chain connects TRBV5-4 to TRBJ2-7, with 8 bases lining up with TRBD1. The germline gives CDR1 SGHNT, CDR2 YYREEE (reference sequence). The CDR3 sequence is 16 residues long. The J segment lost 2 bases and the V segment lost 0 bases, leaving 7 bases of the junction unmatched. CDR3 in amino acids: CASSLGVRTGTYEQYF. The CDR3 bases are TGTGCCAGCAGCTTGGGGGTCCGGACAGGGACCTACGAGCAGTACTTC.